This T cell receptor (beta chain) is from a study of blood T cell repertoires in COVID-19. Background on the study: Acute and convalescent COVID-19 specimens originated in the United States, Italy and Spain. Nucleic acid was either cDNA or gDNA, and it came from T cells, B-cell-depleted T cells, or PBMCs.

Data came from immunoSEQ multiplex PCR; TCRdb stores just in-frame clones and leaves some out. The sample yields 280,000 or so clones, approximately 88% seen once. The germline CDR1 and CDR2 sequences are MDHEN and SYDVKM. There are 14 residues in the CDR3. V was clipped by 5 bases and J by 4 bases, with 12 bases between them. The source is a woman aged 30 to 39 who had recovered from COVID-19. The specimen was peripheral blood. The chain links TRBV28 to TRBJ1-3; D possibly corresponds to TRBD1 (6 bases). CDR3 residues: CASSLLGQGNTIYF. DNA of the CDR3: TGTGCCAGCAGTCTCCTCGGACAGGGAAACACCATATATTTT.